The present T cell receptor beta chain was sequenced within a study of vaccination effects on CD4 cells after COVID-19. Study outcomes and limitations: Pronounced clonal contraction occurred in clones induced by infection and by vaccine late after vaccination.

With respect to this clone: Its matching antigen is unknown.

Antigen-specific CD4+ T cells expanded by the ViraFEST assay with viral peptide pools were then sequenced. Isolation of CD4+ T cells took place after more than 9 days of culture. Nobody among the vaccine recipients had prior SARS-CoV-2 infection (nucleocapsid antibodies were negative). Replacing half the medium with IL-2 medium was done on days 3 and 7. CDR3 length: 16 amino acids. Trimming at V came to 0 bases and at J to 3 bases, leaving 3 bases not matched to a gene. CDR1 LGHNT and CDR2 FRNRAP come from the germline V gene. Profiled with immunoSEQ multiplex PCR; TCRdb holds only in-frame clones, not every one. The sample gives tens of thousands of clones, 80% of which show up once; 10% to 15% is in the top ten.

The sequencing here drew on CD4+ T cells from PBMCs cultured with SARS-CoV-2 spike peptides, taken before COVID-19 vaccination. The origin of this receptor is a human donor who received a COVID-19 vaccine. The chain joins TRBV12-5 to TRBJ2-1; 9 bases match TRBD2. The CDR3 is CASGLVVAGDYNEQFF. The CDR3, as DNA: TGTGCTAGTGGTTTGGTAGTAGCGGGGGACTACAATGAGCAGTTCTTC.